This entry lists 17 T cell receptor beta chains sequenced from one sample in a study of cytomegalovirus exposure and HLA in healthy donors. With 60 Vbeta and 13 Jbeta primers, the PCR was carried out. Clones were read by immunoSEQ multiplex PCR, and TCRdb kept only the in-frame ones, dropping some. The sample holds some 180,000 clones; roughly 9.5% are singletons and the top ten take roughly 1.4%. Source material: PBMCs. These receptors came from a woman in her twenties or thirties in good health and CMV-seropositive.

The V and J genes are TRBV2 and TRBJ1-4; D unclear. CDR1 is SNHLY and CDR2 is FYNNEI in the germline V gene. The CDR3 length is 14 residues. Trimming pared 4 bases from V and 8 bases from J, leaving 14 bases between. The CDR3 reads CASSGAAAHEKLFF. In nucleotides, the CDR3 is TGTGCCAGCAGTGGAGCGGCCGCTCACGAAAAACTGTTTTTT.

The sample holds a few counts of this clone. The V and J genes are TRBV27 and TRBJ1-2; D uncertain. Looked up from germline, CDR1 is MNHEY and CDR2 is SMNVEV (reference sequence). The V gene lost 8 bases and the J gene lost 2 bases, with 9 bases spanning the gap. This CDR3 contains 12 residues. The CDR3 bases are TGTGCCAGCTGGCATCCGAACTATGGCTACACCTTC. Residues: CASWHPNYGYTF.

The V call is TRBV27, the J call TRBJ2-7, with 9 bases matching TRBD1. With V trimmed by 6 bases and J by 2 bases, 5 bases remained unmatched. Germline loops: CDR1 MNHEY, CDR2 SMNVEV (reference sequence). The CDR3 is 14 amino acids. CDR3 nucleotide sequence: TGTGCCAGCAGCCTGGGACAGGGAGCCTACGAGCAGTACTTC. This sequence encodes CASSLGQGAYEQYF.

This clone occurred a few times. The V gene is TRBV20-1, the J gene TRBJ1-2; D ambiguous. Germline V gives CDR1 DFQATT, CDR2 SNEGSKA (reference sequence). The V gene lost 3 bases and the J gene lost 4 bases, with 6 bases spanning the gap. The CDR3 length is 11 residues. CDR3 amino acids: CSASLPYGYTF. The DNA for the CDR3 is TGCAGTGCTAGTCTTCCCTATGGCTACACCTTC.

This clone was counted a few times. This chain links TRBV7-9 with TRBJ2-2; D perhaps matches TRBD2 (5 bases). The V gene lost 1 base and the J gene lost 0 bases, with 9 bases spanning the gap. Germline loops: CDR1 SEHNR, CDR2 FQNEAQ (reference sequence). The CDR3 is 16 residues long. CDR3 amino acids: CASSLVPGANTGELFF. CDR3 nucleotide sequence: TGTGCCAGCAGCTTAGTTCCCGGGGCGAACACCGGGGAGCTGTTTTTT.

This clone was detected only a few times. The chain couples TRBV21-1 to TRBJ1-5; the DNA was not used to check the table's D call, TRBD1. TRBV21-1 represents a pseudogene. This CDR3 comprises 14 residues. CDR3 residues: CASIDRDRSQPQHF. The CDR3, as DNA: TGTGCCAGCATCGACAGGGATAGGTCTCAGCCCCAGCATTTT.

In regard to this clone: Germline and junction disagree at one end, which may indicate a read error. The chain employs TRBV4-2 and TRBJ1-2; TRBD1 agrees at 9 bases. This CDR3 spans 12 amino acids. CDR1 and CDR2 from the germline V gene are LGHNA and YNFKEQ. The CDR3 nucleotides are TGTGCCAGCAGCCAAGCGGACAGGGGCCACCTCTTC. Translating gives CASSQADRGHLF.

V is TRBV7-9 and J is TRBJ2-5; 16 bases agree with TRBD2. The CDR3 consists of 17 residues. Germline V gives CDR1 SEHNR, CDR2 FQNEAQ (reference sequence). J lost 5 bases, V lost 5 bases, and 8 bases had no gene match. The CDR3 protein is CASSPGLAGGPGETQYF. CDR3 DNA sequence: TGTGCCAGCAGCCCGGGACTAGCGGGAGGGCCAGGGGAGACCCAGTACTTC.

The chain joins TRBV27 to TRBJ1-1; 8 bases fit TRBD1. Germline V CDR1 and CDR2: MNHEY, SMNVEV (reference sequence). With V trimmed by 1 base and J by 4 bases, 11 bases remained unmatched. This CDR3 region has 17 residues. In DNA form, the CDR3 reads TGTGCCAGCAGTTTATATTGGGCAGGGGGCATGAGCACTGAAGCTTTCTTT. Translating gives CASSLYWAGGMSTEAFF.

The V gene is TRBV5-4, the J gene TRBJ2-2, with TRBD2 identical over 8 bases. Germline-derived CDR1 and CDR2 are SGHNT and YYREEE (reference sequence). The CDR3 contains 15 residues. Trimming removed 2 bases from V and 3 bases from J; junction bases left unmatched: 3. The CDR3 protein is CASSFRTSYTGELFF. As DNA, the CDR3 is TGTGCCAGCAGCTTTCGGACTAGCTACACCGGGGAGCTGTTTTTT.

This chain links TRBV11-2 with TRBJ1-2, with 10 nucleotides matching TRBD1. The CDR3 sequence is 18 residues long. After removal of 5 bases from V and 0 bases from J, the junction contained 12 bases not matched to a gene. The germline V gene encodes CDR1 SGHAT and CDR2 FQNNGV. The CDR3, as DNA: TGTGCCAGCAGCCCCCGCAACGACAGGGGGCGAGCTAACTATGGCTACACCTTC. Its translation is CASSPRNDRGRANYGYTF.

This clone appeared a few times. The rearrangement joins TRBV7-8 to TRBJ2-5, with 9 positions matching TRBD1. This CDR3 has 17 amino acids. V gave up 5 bases and J gave up 9 bases; unmatched junction bases: 19. Germline CDR1 is SGHVS and CDR2 is FQNEAQ. CDR3 coding DNA: TGTGCCAGCAGCCTACGACAGGGGGTGGTACTAGGGATGGCCCAGTACTTC. Protein: CASSLRQGVVLGMAQYF.

The CDR3 loop is CASSSGTGLAGANVLTF. CDR3 nucleotide sequence: TGTGCCAGCAGCTCCGGGACAGGGTTAGCGGGGGCCAACGTCCTGACTTTC. The rearrangement links TRBV5-4 to TRBJ2-6; 9 bases are shared with TRBD1. With 3 bases clipped from V and 4 bases from J, the junction kept 8 bases outside the gene matches. This CDR3 is built from 17 residues. Germline V gene lookup returns CDR1 SGHNT and CDR2 YYREEE (reference sequence).

This clone was detected a few times. This chain joins TRBV7-6 and TRBJ2-3; 8 nucleotides agree with TRBD2. The ends lost 0 bases at V and 4 bases at J; junction bases unmatched: 9. The CDR3 is 17 amino acids. Germline V gene lookup returns CDR1 SGHVS and CDR2 FNYEAQ. CDR3 in DNA: TGTGCCAGCAGCTTAGCTCTTGGGACTAGTTTCTCAGATACGCAGTATTTT. Its translation is CASSLALGTSFSDTQYF.

This clone was counted between two and nine times. J is TRBJ2-5 and V is TRBV6-1; 8 nucleotides align to TRBD1. The CDR3 is 15 residues long. Germline-derived CDR1 and CDR2 are MNHNS and SASEGT. The ends lost 2 bases at V and 2 bases at J; junction bases unmatched: 4. CDR3 protein: CASSEWGQDQETQYF. The CDR3 nucleotides are TGTGCCAGCAGTGAATGGGGACAGGATCAAGAGACCCAGTACTTC.

V usage is TRBV29-1 and J usage is TRBJ2-1; TRBD2 might be the D (5 bases). The germline gives CDR1 SQVTM, CDR2 ANQGSEA. The CDR3 contains 16 residues. The V end was cut by 0 bases, the J end by 0 bases, with 12 bases between. DNA of the CDR3: TGCAGCGTTGAAGATCCAAAGGCGGGCTCCTACAATGAGCAGTTCTTC. Amino acid sequence: CSVEDPKAGSYNEQFF.

The rearrangement joins TRBV27 to TRBJ2-7, with 10 positions matching TRBD1. The CDR3 length is 16 residues. With V trimmed by 2 bases and J by 2 bases, 6 bases remained unmatched. The germline V gene has CDR1 MNHEY and CDR2 SMNVEV (reference sequence). The chain's CDR3 is CASSLGRGTGAYEQYF. CDR3 sequence (DNA): TGTGCCAGCAGTTTAGGTCGCGGGACAGGGGCCTACGAGCAGTACTTC.